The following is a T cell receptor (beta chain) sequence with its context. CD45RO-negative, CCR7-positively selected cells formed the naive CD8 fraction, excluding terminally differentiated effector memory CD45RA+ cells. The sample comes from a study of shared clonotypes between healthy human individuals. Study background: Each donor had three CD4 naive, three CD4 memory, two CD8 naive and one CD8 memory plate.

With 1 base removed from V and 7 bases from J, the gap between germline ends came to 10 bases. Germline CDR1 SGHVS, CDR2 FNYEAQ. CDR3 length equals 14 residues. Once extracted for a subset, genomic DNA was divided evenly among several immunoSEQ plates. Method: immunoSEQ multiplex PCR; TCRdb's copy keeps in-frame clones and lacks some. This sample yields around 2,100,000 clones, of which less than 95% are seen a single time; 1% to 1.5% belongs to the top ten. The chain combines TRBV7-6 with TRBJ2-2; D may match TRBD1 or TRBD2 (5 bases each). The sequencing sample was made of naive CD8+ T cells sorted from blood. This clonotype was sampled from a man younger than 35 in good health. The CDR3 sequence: CASSLGGSGGELFF. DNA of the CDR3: TGTGCCAGCAGCTTAGGGGGCAGCGGCGGGGAGCTGTTTTTT.